This record covers a single T cell receptor beta chain. What it binds is not known. Germline CDR1 is LNHDA and CDR2 is SQIVND (reference sequence). The CDR3 consists of 17 residues. V dropped 2 bases and J dropped 1; count of bases not matched to a gene: 2. This sample was included in a study of OX40 agonist ivuxolimab in advanced cancers. General observations from the study: The authors also found low normalized T-cell clonal expansion in some nonresponders.

Repertoires were generated with immunoSEQ multiplex PCR, while TCRdb's copy carries only in-frame clones and drops some. The table shows approximately 65,000 clones, with around 90% occurring only once. The chain employs TRBV19 and TRBJ2-3; the match to TRBD2 covers 14 bases. This sequence originates from an adult with an advanced solid tumor such as melanoma, head and neck, liver or kidney cancer. The source was CD4+ or CD8+ T cells sorted from blood, collected in a trial of the OX40 agonist ivuxolimab. CDR3 bases: TGTGCCAGTAGTATAACGACTAGCGGGGGGGGCACAGATACGCAGTATTTT. This codes for CASSITTSGGGTDTQYF.